Listed below are T cell receptor beta chains from one sample, sequenced in a study of human T cells and chemical hapten exposure. TCRdb recomputed calls from the RACE reads with MiXCR, one row per CDR3 protein. In the table there are 180,000 or so distinct CDR3 sequences, about 25% of which are singletons. This specimen consisted of whole blood, obtained in connection with sensitization to the hapten diphenylcyclopropenone (DPC). The receptor set was obtained from a middle-aged woman with alopecia areata. Some clones in this sample may be carry-over from other donors' samples. The CDR3 runs from the conserved cysteine through the conserved F or W. Each record gives: V gene, J gene, CDR3 protein.

V gene: TRBV28
J gene: TRBJ2-5
CDR3 protein: CASSLTKETQYF

V gene: TRBV24-1
J gene: TRBJ2-2
CDR3 protein: CATSDVLGSGVSTGELFF

V gene: TRBV24-1
J gene: TRBJ2-3
CDR3 protein: CATSEPPGSGQDTQYF

V gene: TRBV10-3
J gene: TRBJ2-7
CDR3 protein: CAISESPGGPTGEQYF

V gene: TRBV5-5
J gene: TRBJ1-5
CDR3 protein: CASSLVGGAGQPQHF

V gene: TRBV6-2/TRBV6-3
J gene: TRBJ1-5
CDR3 protein: CASRRQPSNQPQHF

V gene: TRBV6-5
J gene: TRBJ2-2
CDR3 protein: CASSYTGQGTGELFF

V gene: TRBV20-1
J gene: TRBJ2-4
CDR3 protein: CSARGNRALRHGNIQYF

V gene: TRBV15
J gene: TRBJ2-5
CDR3 protein: CATSRDVRVAQETQYF

V gene: TRBV4-3
J gene: TRBJ2-2
CDR3 protein: CASSQVSARNTGELFF

V gene: TRBV5-1
J gene: TRBJ1-5
CDR3 protein: CASSSGTESNQPQHF

V gene: TRBV4-3
J gene: TRBJ1-5
CDR3 protein: CASSQGGADYSNQPQHF

V gene: TRBV24-1
J gene: TRBJ2-5
CDR3 protein: CATGRGGGGAQYF

V gene: TRBV6-2/TRBV6-3
J gene: TRBJ2-7
CDR3 protein: CASNAGQLSSYEQYF

V gene: TRBV27
J gene: TRBJ2-3
CDR3 protein: CASSQKGGRETDTQYF

V gene: TRBV5-1
J gene: TRBJ2-3
CDR3 protein: CASSLEIRADTQYF

V gene: TRBV12-3/TRBV12-4
J gene: TRBJ1-2
CDR3 protein: CASSFGGYTF

V gene: TRBV27
J gene: TRBJ1-3
CDR3 protein: CASSFGGTGLGNTIYF

V gene: TRBV19
J gene: TRBJ2-4
CDR3 protein: CASSIQGPPLAKNIQYF

V gene: TRBV7-8
J gene: TRBJ1-2
CDR3 protein: CASSLGDGDGYTF

V gene: TRBV27
J gene: TRBJ1-5
CDR3 protein: CATLPYSAGISNQPQHF

V gene: TRBV29-1
J gene: TRBJ1-1
CDR3 protein: CSAIAGVPEAFF

V gene: TRBV6-4
J gene: TRBJ1-2
CDR3 protein: CASSPWGGYGYTF

V gene: TRBV29-1
J gene: TRBJ1-2
CDR3 protein: CSVVGQRGNYGYTF

V gene: TRBV7-9
J gene: TRBJ1-2
CDR3 protein: CASSLAHVEYGYTF

V gene: TRBV5-5
J gene: TRBJ1-1
CDR3 protein: CASSFLSGEEAFF

V gene: TRBV6-1
J gene: TRBJ2-4
CDR3 protein: CASSRNIQYF

V gene: TRBV12-3/TRBV12-4
J gene: TRBJ2-3
CDR3 protein: CASSNLATDTQYF

V gene: TRBV4-2
J gene: TRBJ2-1
CDR3 protein: CASSQDWILAGGDNEQFF

V gene: TRBV5-6
J gene: TRBJ2-3
CDR3 protein: CASSLLAAFFTDTQYF

V gene: TRBV14
J gene: TRBJ2-3
CDR3 protein: CASSQVPSGGTQYF

V gene: TRBV5-1
J gene: TRBJ2-5
CDR3 protein: CASRLGSFEQETQYF